This T cell receptor (beta chain) originates from a study of CD8+CD57+ T cells in acquired aplastic anemia. In the study overall: The study obtained an average of 3.2 ug of DNA from sorted CD4+ and CD8+ cells. Healthy donors gave 10 million or so reads on average for CD4+ cells. Findings and limits, study-wide: Found in both controls and patients were some 31 CD8+ CDR3 sequences.

This clonotype was recorded many times. Its antigen is still unknown. Genomic DNA constituted the template upon which TCR beta VDJ and CDR3 profiling was performed. MiXCR, run by TCRdb on the reads, gives a single entry per CDR3 protein. This table has roughly 130,000 distinct CDR3 sequences, about 46% appearing once. Germline lookup yields CDR1 SGHDT and CDR2 YYEEEE. V was clipped by 0 bases and J by 5 bases; unmatched bases: 8. The CDR3 loop spans 17 amino acids. This TCR was sampled from a human donor in good health, serving as a control. Sample: sorted CD4+, CD8+, or CD8+CD57+ T cells (not recorded which) from PBMCs. The chain carries TRBV5-6 and TRBJ1-6; 7 positions agree with TRBD1. CDR3 residues: CASSLVGRGINNSPLHF. The CDR3 coding sequence is TGTGCCAGCAGCTTGGTGGGCAGGGGGATTAATAATTCACCCCTCCACTTT.